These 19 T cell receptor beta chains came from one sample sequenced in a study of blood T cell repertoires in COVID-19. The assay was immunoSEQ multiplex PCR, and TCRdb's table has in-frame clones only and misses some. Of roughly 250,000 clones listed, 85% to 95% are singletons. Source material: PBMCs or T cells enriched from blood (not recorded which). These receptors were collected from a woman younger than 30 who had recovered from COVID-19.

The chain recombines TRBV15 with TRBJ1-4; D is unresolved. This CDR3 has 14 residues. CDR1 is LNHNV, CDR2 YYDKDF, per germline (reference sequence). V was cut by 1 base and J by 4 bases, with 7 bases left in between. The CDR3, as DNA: TGTGCCACCAGCAGAGGTACAGTTAATGAAAAACTGTTTTTT. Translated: CATSRGTVNEKLFF.

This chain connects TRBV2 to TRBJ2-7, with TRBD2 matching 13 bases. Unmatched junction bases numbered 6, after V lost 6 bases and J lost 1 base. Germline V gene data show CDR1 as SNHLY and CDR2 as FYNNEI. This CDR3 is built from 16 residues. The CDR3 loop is CASRGTSGDPSYEQYF. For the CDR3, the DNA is TGTGCCAGCAGGGGGACTAGCGGGGATCCTTCCTACGAGCAGTACTTC.

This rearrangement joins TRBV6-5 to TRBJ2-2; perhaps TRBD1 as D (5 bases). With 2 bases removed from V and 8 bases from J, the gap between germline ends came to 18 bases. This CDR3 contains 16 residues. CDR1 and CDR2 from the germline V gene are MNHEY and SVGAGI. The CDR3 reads CASSYVRGAIGGELFF. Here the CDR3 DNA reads TGTGCCAGCAGTTACGTTAGGGGCGCTATAGGTGGGGAGCTGTTTTTT.

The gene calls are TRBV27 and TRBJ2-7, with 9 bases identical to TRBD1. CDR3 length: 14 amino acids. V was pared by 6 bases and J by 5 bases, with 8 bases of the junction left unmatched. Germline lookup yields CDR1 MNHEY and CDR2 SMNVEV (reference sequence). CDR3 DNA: TGTGCCAGCAGCCCATGGGACAGGGCACACGAGCAGTACTTC. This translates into CASSPWDRAHEQYF.

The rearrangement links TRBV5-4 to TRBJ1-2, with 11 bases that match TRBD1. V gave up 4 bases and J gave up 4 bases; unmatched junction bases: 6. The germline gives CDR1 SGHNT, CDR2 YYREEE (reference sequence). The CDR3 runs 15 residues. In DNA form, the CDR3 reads TGTGCCAGCAGCCAGGGACAGGGGGGCGTCTATGGCTACACCTTC. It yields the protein CASSQGQGGVYGYTF. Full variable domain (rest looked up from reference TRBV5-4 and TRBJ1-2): ETGVTQSPTHLIKTRGQQVTLRCSSQSGHNTVSWYQQALGQGPQFIFQYYREEENGRGNFPPRFSGLQFPNYSSELNVNALELDDSALYLCASSQGQGGVYGYTFGSGTRLTVV.

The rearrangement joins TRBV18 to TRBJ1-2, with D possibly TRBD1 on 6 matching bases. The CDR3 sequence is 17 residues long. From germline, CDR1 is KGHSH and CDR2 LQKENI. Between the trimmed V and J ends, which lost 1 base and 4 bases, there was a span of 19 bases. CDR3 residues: CASSPHDRHTGLYGYTF. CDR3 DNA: TGTGCCAGCTCACCACACGACAGGCACACGGGTCTCTATGGCTACACCTTC.

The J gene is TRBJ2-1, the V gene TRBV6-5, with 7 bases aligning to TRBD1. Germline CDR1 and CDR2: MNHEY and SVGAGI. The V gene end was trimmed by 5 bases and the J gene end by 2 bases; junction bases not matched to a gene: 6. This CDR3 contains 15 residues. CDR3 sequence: CASSQTGITYNEQFF. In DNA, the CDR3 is TGTGCCAGCAGTCAGACAGGGATCACCTACAATGAGCAGTTCTTC.

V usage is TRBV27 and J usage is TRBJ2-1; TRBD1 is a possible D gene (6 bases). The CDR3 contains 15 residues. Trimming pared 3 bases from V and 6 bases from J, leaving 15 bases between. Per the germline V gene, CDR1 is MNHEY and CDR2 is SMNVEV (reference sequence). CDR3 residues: CASSFGGFRLNEQFF. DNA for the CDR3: TGTGCCAGCAGTTTTGGGGGCTTCCGGCTCAATGAGCAGTTCTTC.

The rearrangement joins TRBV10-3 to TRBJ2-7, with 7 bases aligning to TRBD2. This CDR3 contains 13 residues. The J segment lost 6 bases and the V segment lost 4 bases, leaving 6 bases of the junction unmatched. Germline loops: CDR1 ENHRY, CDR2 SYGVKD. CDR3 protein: CAISGGSDSEQYF. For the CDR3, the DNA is TGTGCCATCAGTGGCGGGAGCGATAGCGAGCAGTACTTC.

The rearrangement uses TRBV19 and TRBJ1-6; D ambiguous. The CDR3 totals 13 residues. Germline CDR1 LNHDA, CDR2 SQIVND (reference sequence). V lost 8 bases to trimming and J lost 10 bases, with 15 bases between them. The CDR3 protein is CASGLDRGSPLHF. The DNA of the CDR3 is TGTGCCAGTGGGCTAGACCGAGGGTCACCCCTCCACTTT. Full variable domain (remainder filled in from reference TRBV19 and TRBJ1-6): DGGITQSPKYLFRKEGQNVTLSCEQNLNHDAMYWYRQDPGQGLRLIYYSQIVNDFQKGDIAEGYSVSREKKESFPLTVTSAQKNPTAFYLCASGLDRGSPLHFGNGTRLTVT.

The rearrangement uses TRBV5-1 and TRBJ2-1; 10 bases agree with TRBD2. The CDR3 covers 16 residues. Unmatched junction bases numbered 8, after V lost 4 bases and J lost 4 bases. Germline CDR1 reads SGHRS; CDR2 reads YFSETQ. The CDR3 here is CASSRVAGGEYNEQFF. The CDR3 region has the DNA TGCGCCAGCAGCAGGGTAGCGGGAGGAGAGTACAATGAGCAGTTCTTC.

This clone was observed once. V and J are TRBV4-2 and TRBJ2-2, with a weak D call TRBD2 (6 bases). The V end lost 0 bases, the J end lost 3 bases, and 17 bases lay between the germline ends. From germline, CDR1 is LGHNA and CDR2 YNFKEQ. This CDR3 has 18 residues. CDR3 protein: CASSQDPHRGTYTGELFF. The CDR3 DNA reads TGTGCCAGCAGCCAAGATCCCCACCGGGGGACGTACACCGGGGAGCTGTTTTTT.

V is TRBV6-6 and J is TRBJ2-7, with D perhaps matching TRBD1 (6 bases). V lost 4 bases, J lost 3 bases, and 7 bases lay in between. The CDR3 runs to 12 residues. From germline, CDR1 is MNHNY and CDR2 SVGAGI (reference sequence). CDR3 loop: CASSSTGYEQYF. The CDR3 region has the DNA TGTGCCAGCAGTTCGACAGGCTACGAGCAGTACTTC.

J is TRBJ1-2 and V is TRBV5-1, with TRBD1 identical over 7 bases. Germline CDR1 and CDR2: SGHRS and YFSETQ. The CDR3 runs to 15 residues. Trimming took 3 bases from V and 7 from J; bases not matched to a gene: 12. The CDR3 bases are TGCGCCAGCAGCTCAGGGGACAGCCTTTCGGGTGGCTACACCTTC. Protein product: CASSSGDSLSGGYTF.

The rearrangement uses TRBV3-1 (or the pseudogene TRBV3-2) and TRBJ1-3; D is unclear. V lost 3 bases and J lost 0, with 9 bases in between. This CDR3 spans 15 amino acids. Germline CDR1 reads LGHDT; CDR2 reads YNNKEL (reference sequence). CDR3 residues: CASSQGPYSGNTIYF. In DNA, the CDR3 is TGTGCCAGCAGCCAGGGCCCATACTCTGGAAACACCATATATTTT.

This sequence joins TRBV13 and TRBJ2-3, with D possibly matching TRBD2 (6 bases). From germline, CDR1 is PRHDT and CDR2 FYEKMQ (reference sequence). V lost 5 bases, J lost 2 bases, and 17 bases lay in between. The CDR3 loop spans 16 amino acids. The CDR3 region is CASSPPAGRYTDTQYF. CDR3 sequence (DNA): TGTGCCAGCAGCCCCCCCGCGGGGCGGTACACAGATACGCAGTATTTT.

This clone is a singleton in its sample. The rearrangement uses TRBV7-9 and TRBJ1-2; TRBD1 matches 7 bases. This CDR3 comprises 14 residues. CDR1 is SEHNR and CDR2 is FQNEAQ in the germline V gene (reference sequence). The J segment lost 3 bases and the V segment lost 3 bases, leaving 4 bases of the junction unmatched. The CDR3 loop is CASSLRGGDYGYTF. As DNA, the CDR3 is TGTGCCAGCAGCTTGAGAGGGGGCGACTATGGCTACACCTTC.

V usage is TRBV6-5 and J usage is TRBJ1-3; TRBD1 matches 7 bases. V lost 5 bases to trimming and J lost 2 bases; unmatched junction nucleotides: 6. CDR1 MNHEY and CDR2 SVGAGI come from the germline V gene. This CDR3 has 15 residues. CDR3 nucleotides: TGTGCCAGCAGTACCAAGACAGGGACTGGAAACACCATATATTTT. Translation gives CASSTKTGTGNTIYF.

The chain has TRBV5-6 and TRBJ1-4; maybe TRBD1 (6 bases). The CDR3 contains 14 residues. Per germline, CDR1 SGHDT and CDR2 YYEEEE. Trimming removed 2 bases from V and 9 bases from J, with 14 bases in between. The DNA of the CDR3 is TGTGCCAGCAGCTTCTCCGACAGGATTAAAAAACTGTTTTTT. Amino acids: CASSFSDRIKKLFF.